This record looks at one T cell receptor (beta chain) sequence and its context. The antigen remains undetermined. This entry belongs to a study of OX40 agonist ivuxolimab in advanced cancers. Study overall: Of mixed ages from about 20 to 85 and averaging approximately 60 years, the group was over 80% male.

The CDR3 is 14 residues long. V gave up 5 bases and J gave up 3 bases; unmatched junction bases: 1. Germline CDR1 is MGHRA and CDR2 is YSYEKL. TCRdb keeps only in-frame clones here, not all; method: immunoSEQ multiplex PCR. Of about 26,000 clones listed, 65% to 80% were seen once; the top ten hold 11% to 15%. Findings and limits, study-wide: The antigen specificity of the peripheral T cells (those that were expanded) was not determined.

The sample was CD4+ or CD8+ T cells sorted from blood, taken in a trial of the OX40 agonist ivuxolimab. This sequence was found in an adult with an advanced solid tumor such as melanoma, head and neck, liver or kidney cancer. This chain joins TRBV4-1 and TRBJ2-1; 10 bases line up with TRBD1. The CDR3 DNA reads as TGCGCCAGCAGCGGGACAGGGGTCTACAATGAGCAGTTCTTC. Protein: CASSGTGVYNEQFF.